This entry features one T cell receptor (beta chain) sequence. Germline-derived CDR1 and CDR2 are LGHDT and YNNKEL (reference sequence). The V gene end was trimmed by 4 bases and the J gene end by 7 bases; junction bases not matched to a gene: 9. The CDR3 sequence is 17 residues long. The source of the sample is a study of blood T cells in healthy people across ages. Through a sample-barcoded 5' primer and a J-beta primer mix, a second PCR was run for roughly 7 to 11 cycles. TCRdb re-called the 5' RACE reads with MiXCR, one entry per CDR3 protein. The table has roughly 1.5 million distinct CDR3 sequences, about 45% seen once.

The sequencing input was blood. This clonotype was obtained from a woman younger than 35 in good health. The chain combines TRBV3-1 with TRBJ2-1; 14 bases line up with TRBD2. For the CDR3, the DNA is TGTGCCAGCAGCCGCATCTGGACTAGCGGGGGGTTAAATGAGCAGTTCTTC. Translation: CASSRIWTSGGLNEQFF.